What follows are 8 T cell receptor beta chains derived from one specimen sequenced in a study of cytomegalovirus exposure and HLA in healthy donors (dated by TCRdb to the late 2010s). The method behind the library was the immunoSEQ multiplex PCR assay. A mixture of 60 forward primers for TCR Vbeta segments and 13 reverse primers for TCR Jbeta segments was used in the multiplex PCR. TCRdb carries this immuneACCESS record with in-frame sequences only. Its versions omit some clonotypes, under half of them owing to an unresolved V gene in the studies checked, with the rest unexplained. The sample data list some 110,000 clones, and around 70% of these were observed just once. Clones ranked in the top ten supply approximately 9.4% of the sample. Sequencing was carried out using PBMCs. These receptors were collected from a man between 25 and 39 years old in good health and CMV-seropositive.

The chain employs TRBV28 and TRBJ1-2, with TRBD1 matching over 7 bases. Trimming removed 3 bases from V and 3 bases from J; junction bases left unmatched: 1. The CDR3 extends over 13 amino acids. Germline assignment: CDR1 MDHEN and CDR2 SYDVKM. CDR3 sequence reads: CASSLGQYYGYTF. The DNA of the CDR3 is TGTGCCAGCAGTTTGGGACAGTACTATGGCTACACCTTC.

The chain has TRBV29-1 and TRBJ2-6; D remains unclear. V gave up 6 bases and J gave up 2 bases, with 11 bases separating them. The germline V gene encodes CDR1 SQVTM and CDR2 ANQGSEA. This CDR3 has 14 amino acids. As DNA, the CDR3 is TGCAGCGTCCCGGCGGTGGCTGGGGCCAACGTCCTGACTTTC. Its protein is CSVPAVAGANVLTF.

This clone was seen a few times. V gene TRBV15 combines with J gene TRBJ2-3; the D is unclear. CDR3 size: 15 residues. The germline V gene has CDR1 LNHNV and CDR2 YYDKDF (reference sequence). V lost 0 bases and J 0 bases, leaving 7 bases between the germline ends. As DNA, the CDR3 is TGTGCCACCAGCAGAGAGTTCTCTAGCACAGATACGCAGTATTTT. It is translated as CATSREFSSTDTQYF.

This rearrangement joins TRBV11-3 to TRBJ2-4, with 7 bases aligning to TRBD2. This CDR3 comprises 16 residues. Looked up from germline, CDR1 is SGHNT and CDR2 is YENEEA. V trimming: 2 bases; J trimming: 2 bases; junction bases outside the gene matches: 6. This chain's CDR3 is CASSLRLADTKNIQYF. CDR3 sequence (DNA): TGTGCCAGCAGCTTAAGGCTAGCGGATACCAAAAACATTCAGTACTTC.

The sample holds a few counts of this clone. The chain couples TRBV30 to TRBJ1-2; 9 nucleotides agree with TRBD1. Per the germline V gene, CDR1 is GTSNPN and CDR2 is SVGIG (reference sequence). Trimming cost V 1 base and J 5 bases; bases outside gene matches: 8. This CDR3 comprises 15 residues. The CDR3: CAWSADRGAVYGYTF. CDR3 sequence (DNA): TGTGCCTGGAGTGCCGACAGGGGGGCGGTTTATGGCTACACCTTC.

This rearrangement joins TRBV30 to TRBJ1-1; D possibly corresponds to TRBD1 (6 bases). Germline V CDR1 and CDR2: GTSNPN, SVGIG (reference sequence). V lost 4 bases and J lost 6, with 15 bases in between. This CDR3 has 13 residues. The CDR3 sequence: CAWTTGITPEAFF. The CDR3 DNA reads TGTGCCTGGACCACAGGGATAACTCCTGAAGCTTTCTTT.

Here the CDR3 DNA reads TGTGCCAGCAGCTTAACGACAGGGACTCATCAGCCCCAGCATTTT. It encodes CASSLTTGTHQPQHF. The chain has TRBV7-8 and TRBJ1-5, with 7 bases that match TRBD1. The CDR3 has 15 amino acids. Germline V gene data show CDR1 as SGHVS and CDR2 as FQNEAQ. V lost 2 bases and J lost 5; bases outside the gene matches: 6. Supplemented by reference TRBV7-8 and TRBJ1-5, the full variable domain reads GAGVSQSPRYKVAKRGQDVALRCDPISGHVSLFWYQQALGQGPEFLTYFQNEAQLDKSGLPSDRFFAERPEGSVSTLKIQRTQQEDSAVYLCASSLTTGTHQPQHFGDGTRLSIL.

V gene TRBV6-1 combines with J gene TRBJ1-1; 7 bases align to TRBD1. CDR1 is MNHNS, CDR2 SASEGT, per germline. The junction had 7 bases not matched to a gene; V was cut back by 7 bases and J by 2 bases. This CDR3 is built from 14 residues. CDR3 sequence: CASTPTGINTEAFF. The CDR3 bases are TGTGCCAGCACCCCGACAGGGATTAACACTGAAGCTTTCTTT.